This TCR beta chain was sequenced during a study of identical twins. Findings of the study overall: Donors were not followed over many years; analysis was cross-sectional.

The V end lost 3 bases, the J end lost 7 bases, and 15 bases lay between the germline ends. The CDR3 totals 15 residues. Germline assignment: CDR1 SGHTA and CDR2 FQGNSA. Each CDR3 protein gets one entry after TCRdb re-called the 5' RACE reads with MiXCR. The profile covers roughly 470,000 distinct CDR3 sequences, with roughly 13% appearing a single time and approximately 1% taken by the ten largest. Among all donors, each was a healthy Caucasian. This clonotype turned up a few times. Antigen: not known. These data were also filed under a second study, of yellow fever vaccine responses in identical twins.

The sequence was obtained from a woman younger than 30 in good health. The sequencing sample was made of CD4+ T cells sorted from blood. The chain has TRBV7-2 and TRBJ1-4; D might be TRBD1 (5 bases). The CDR3 loop reads CASSFAGLGGEKLFF. The CDR3 DNA follows: TGTGCCAGCAGCTTCGCAGGGTTAGGCGGTGAAAAACTGTTTTTT.